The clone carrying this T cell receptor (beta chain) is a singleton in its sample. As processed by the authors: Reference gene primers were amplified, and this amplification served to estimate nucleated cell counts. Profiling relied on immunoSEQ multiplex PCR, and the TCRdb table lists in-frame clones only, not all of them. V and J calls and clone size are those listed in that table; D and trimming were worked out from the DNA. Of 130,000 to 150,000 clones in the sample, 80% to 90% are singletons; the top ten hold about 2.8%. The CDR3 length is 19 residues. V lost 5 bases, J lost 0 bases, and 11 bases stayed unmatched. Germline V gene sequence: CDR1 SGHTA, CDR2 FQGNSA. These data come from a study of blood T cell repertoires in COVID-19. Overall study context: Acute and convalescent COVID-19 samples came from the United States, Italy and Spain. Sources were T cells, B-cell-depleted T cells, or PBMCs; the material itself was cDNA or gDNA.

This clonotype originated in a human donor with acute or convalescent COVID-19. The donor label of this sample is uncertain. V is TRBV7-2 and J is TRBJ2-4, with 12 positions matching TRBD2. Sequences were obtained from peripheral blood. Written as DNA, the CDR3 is TGTGCCAGCAGCCGCGCCGGGACTAGCGGGCCTCTAGCCAAAAACATTCAGTACTTC. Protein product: CASSRAGTSGPLAKNIQYF.